Each of the 17 T cell receptor beta chains below was sequenced from the same sample in a study of vaccination effects on CD4 cells after COVID-19 (dated by TCRdb to the early 2020s). Their specific antigens are unknown. To identify antigen-specific CD4+ T cell clonotypes by their expansion, the ViraFEST assay first stimulated PBMC with viral peptide pools and then applied TCR sequencing. After approximately eleven days of culture, CD4+ T cells were isolated with the EasySep CD4+ T cell isolation kit. Convalescent patients had PCR-confirmed SARS-CoV-2 infection between March and December 2020, before Alpha, Beta and Delta variants emerged in the United States. To prepare the library, the immunoSEQ multiplex PCR assay was applied. TCRdb holds this immuneACCESS table with in-frame rearrangements only. Some clones are missing; in checked studies, unresolved V genes explain under half, and the rest has no known cause. This sample gives roughly 35,000 clones in total; over 60% of them show up just once. Over 15% of the sample lies in the top ten.

This specimen consisted of CD4+ T cells from PBMCs cultured with HCoV-NL63 spike peptides, obtained before COVID-19 vaccination. The cell subset or site label, as the study defines it: HCoV-NL63 spike overlapping peptide pool stimulation. The receptors were sampled from a human donor who had a prior SARS-CoV-2 infection.

The gene calls are TRBV2 and TRBJ1-5; 7 positions match TRBD1. V shed 6 bases, J shed 5 bases, and the junction held 7 bases outside the gene matches. Germline lookup yields CDR1 SNHLY and CDR2 FYNNEI. This CDR3 is built from 14 residues. The DNA for the CDR3 is TGTGCCAGCAGCGCGGGACAGAATTATCAGCCCCAGCATTTT. Translated: CASSAGQNYQPQHF.

The sample holds one count of this clone. V usage is TRBV6-1 and J usage is TRBJ1-2; perhaps TRBD1 as D (5 bases). CDR1 and CDR2 (germline): MNHNS, SASEGT. The V gene lost 3 bases and the J gene lost 6 bases, with 8 bases spanning the gap. The CDR3 covers 12 residues. The CDR3 coding sequence is TGTGCCAGCAGTGATAGACAGAATGGCTACACCTTC. Translated: CASSDRQNGYTF.

This sequence joins TRBV5-1 and TRBJ1-2, with no clear D. Germline CDR1 is SGHRS and CDR2 is YFSETQ. V lost 3 bases and J 1 base, leaving 4 bases between the germline ends. The CDR3 sequence is 12 residues long. The CDR3 DNA is TGCGCCAGCAGCTCTCTTAACTATGGCTACACCTTC. Its protein is CASSSLNYGYTF.

This clone has more than one count but fewer than ten. The chain links TRBV5-4 to TRBJ1-2; 10 bases fit TRBD1. This CDR3 comprises 16 residues. Looked up from germline, CDR1 is SGHNT and CDR2 is YYREEE (reference sequence). Trimming cost V 0 bases and J 8 bases; bases outside gene matches: 10. In nucleotides, the CDR3 is TGTGCCAGCAGCTTGGTTTCCGGGACAGGGGTCCGCGGCTACACCTTC. Amino acid sequence: CASSLVSGTGVRGYTF.

The J gene is TRBJ2-3, the V gene TRBV5-1; the D gene is possibly TRBD2 (7 bases). Germline V lookup: CDR1 SGHRS, CDR2 YFSETQ. The V end was cut by 2 bases, the J end by 5 bases, with 18 bases between. The CDR3 runs 16 residues. CDR3 coding DNA: TGCGCCAGCAGCTTCTATTCGGGGGGCCAGGGAGATACGCAGTATTTT. As protein: CASSFYSGGQGDTQYF.

This chain connects TRBV12-3 or TRBV12-4 to TRBJ1-1; D not certain. The CDR3 sequence is 11 residues long. V was clipped by 7 bases and J by 6 bases, with 9 bases between them. The CDR3 protein is CASKERSEAFF. CDR3 coding DNA: TGTGCCAGCAAGGAGAGATCTGAAGCTTTCTTT.

The chain combines TRBV7-9 with TRBJ2-1; possibly TRBD2 for D (6 bases). This CDR3 contains 15 residues. Looked up from germline, CDR1 is SEHNR and CDR2 is FQNEAQ (reference sequence). V was clipped by 6 bases and J by 6 bases, with 18 bases between them. CDR3 in amino acids: CASRPVWDGSNEQFF. Here the CDR3 DNA reads TGTGCCAGCAGGCCTGTATGGGACGGGAGCAATGAGCAGTTCTTC. The variable domain in full, completed from reference TRBV7-9 and TRBJ2-1, reads DTGVSQNPRHKITKRGQNVTFRCDPISEHNRLYWYRQTLGQGPEFLTYFQNEAQLEKSRLLSDRFSAERPKGSFSTLEIQRTEQGDSAMYLCASRPVWDGSNEQFFGPGTRLTVL.

This chain links TRBV5-1 with TRBJ2-7; 7 bases agree with TRBD1. Germline V gives CDR1 SGHRS, CDR2 YFSETQ. V lost 4 bases to trimming and J lost 2 bases; unmatched junction nucleotides: 6. This CDR3 spans 14 amino acids. The CDR3 bases are TGCGCCAGCAGCAAAACGACAGGGACCTACGAGCAGTACTTC. Translating gives CASSKTTGTYEQYF.

The chain couples TRBV28 to TRBJ1-5; 7 bases agree with TRBD1. CDR1 MDHEN and CDR2 SYDVKM come from the germline V gene. The CDR3 is 15 amino acids. After removal of 2 bases from V and 2 bases from J, the junction contained 3 bases not matched to a gene. In nucleotides, the CDR3 is TGTGCCAGCAGTTTAATAACAGGGGGCAATCAGCCCCAGCATTTT. Protein: CASSLITGGNQPQHF.

This clone was counted only a few times. V and J are TRBV5-1 and TRBJ2-7, with TRBD1 as a possible D gene (6 bases). In germline, CDR1 is SGHRS, CDR2 YFSETQ. Deletions cut 4 bases from V and 1 base from J, with 15 bases between. This CDR3 contains 15 residues. For the CDR3, the DNA is TGCGCCAGCAGCGAAACAGGGTACCCTTCCTACGAGCAGTACTTC. Its translation is CASSETGYPSYEQYF.

In its sample, this clone was seen once. CDR3 DNA: TGCGCCAGCAGCCAAGGACTAGCGGGATTGAATGAGCAGTTCTTC. It yields the protein CASSQGLAGLNEQFF. V is TRBV4-1 and J is TRBJ2-1; 11 positions match TRBD2. Unmatched junction bases numbered 3, after V lost 1 base and J lost 7 bases. The CDR3 loop spans 15 amino acids. Germline CDR1 reads MGHRA; CDR2 reads YSYEKL.

The count of this clone is one. The genes are TRBV5-1 and TRBJ2-1, with D hard to call. Germline V gives CDR1 SGHRS, CDR2 YFSETQ. With 1 base removed from V and 9 bases from J, the gap between germline ends came to 14 bases. This CDR3 spans 14 amino acids. The CDR3 sequence is CASSLPSLSSEQFF. The CDR3 nucleotides are TGCGCCAGCAGCTTGCCCAGCTTGTCCAGTGAGCAGTTCTTC.

This chain links TRBV5-1 with TRBJ1-2; possibly TRBD1 for D (5 bases). The CDR3 spans 15 residues. Germline lookup yields CDR1 SGHRS and CDR2 YFSETQ. The germline V and J ends were trimmed by 3 bases and 6 bases, with 18 bases remaining between them. The CDR3 loop is CASSYSSGRENGYTF. CDR3 nucleotides: TGCGCCAGCAGCTATTCGTCAGGCAGGGAGAATGGCTACACCTTC.

The V call is TRBV5-1, the J call TRBJ2-7; 7 nucleotides align to TRBD1. Germline CDR1 reads SGHRS; CDR2 reads YFSETQ. Unmatched junction bases numbered 8, after V lost 4 bases and J lost 7 bases. CDR3 length: 13 amino acids. CDR3 protein: CASSLYRDSEQYF. Here the CDR3 DNA reads TGCGCCAGCAGCCTATACCGGGACAGTGAGCAGTACTTC.

This clone was detected only a few times. This chain uses TRBV5-6 with TRBJ2-1, with 9 bases aligning to TRBD1. V lost 6 bases, J lost 4 bases, and 8 bases stayed unmatched. The CDR3 runs 15 residues. Germline loops: CDR1 SGHDT, CDR2 YYEEEE. The CDR3: CASTPGQGRYNEQFF. CDR3 nucleotide sequence: TGTGCCAGCACACCGGGACAGGGTCGATACAATGAGCAGTTCTTC.

CDR3 coding DNA: TGTGCCAGCAGTGTCAGCGGGAGGGCCTACAATGAGCAGTTCTTC. Translation gives CASSVSGRAYNEQFF. The V call is TRBV2, the J call TRBJ2-1; 10 bases are shared with TRBD2. This CDR3 region has 15 residues. V lost 4 bases and J lost 2; bases outside the gene matches: 2. CDR1 SNHLY and CDR2 FYNNEI come from the germline V gene.

The chain has TRBV5-1 and TRBJ2-1; 9 nucleotides line up with TRBD2. CDR3 length equals 16 residues. Looked up from germline, CDR1 is SGHRS and CDR2 is YFSETQ. J was trimmed by 7 bases and V by 0 bases; bases with no gene match: 8. The CDR3: CASSLVSSGDRNEQFF. The CDR3 region has the DNA TGCGCCAGCAGCTTGGTGTCTAGCGGGGATCGGAATGAGCAGTTCTTC. The variable domain in full, with the rest retrieved from reference TRBV5-1 and TRBJ2-1, is KAGVTQTPRYLIKTRGQQVTLSCSPISGHRSVSWYQQTPGQGLQFLFEYFSETQRNKGNFPGRFSGRQFSNSRSEMNVSTLELGDSALYLCASSLVSSGDRNEQFFGPGTRLTVL.